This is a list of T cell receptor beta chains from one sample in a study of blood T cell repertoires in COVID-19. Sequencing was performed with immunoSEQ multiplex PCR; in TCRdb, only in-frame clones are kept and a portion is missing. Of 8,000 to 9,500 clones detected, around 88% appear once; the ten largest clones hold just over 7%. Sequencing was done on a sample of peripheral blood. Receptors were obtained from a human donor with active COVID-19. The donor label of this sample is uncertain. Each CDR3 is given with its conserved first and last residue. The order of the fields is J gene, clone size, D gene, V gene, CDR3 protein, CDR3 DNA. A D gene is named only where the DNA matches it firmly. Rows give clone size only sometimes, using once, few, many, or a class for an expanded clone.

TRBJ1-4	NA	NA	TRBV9	CASSPGGISVQEKLFF	TGTGCCAGCAGCCCAGGCGGGATTTCGGTACAAGAAAAACTGTTTTTT
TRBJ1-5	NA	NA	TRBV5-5	CASSLLGHQPQHF	TGTGCCAGCAGCCTTCTGGGGCATCAGCCCCAGCATTTT
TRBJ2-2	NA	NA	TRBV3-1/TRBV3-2	CASSQAVGGGTGELFF	TGTGCCAGCAGCCAAGCGGTGGGAGGCGGCACCGGGGAGCTGTTTTTT
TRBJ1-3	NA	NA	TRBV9	CASSVATGGGNTIYF	TGTGCCAGCAGCGTAGCTACGGGGGGAGGAAACACCATATATTTT
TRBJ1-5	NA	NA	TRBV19	CASSIAQGMGGNQPQHF	TGTGCCAGTAGTATCGCGCAGGGGATGGGGGGCAATCAGCCCCAGCATTTT
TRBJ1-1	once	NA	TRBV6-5	CASSYSYRAGTEAFF	TGTGCCAGCAGTTACTCGTACAGGGCGGGTACTGAAGCTTTCTTT
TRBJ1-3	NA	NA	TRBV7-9	CASSTGLLNTIYF	TGTGCCAGCAGCACTGGACTCTTAAACACCATATATTTT
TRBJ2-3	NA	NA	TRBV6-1	CASSEASRGYTDTQYF	TGTGCCAGCAGTGAAGCAAGCCGGGGTTACACAGATACGCAGTATTTT
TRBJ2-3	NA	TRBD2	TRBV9	CASSVAGGADTQYF	TGTGCCAGCAGCGTAGCGGGGGGGGCAGATACGCAGTATTTT
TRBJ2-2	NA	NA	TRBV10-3	CATLSYWTGTLGGELFF	TGTGCCACCCTCTCGTACTGGACTGGAACTCTAGGCGGGGAGCTGTTTTTT
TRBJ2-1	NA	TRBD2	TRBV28	CASSLLRGDTYNEQFF	TGTGCCAGCAGTTTACTCCGGGGGGATACCTACAATGAGCAGTTCTTC
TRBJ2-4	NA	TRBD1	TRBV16	CASSHRDRVDIQYF	TGTGCCAGCAGCCACCGGGACAGGGTAGACATTCAGTACTTC
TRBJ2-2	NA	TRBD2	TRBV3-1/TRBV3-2	CASSLGGARTGELFF	TGTGCCAGCAGCCTCGGGGGGGCGCGCACCGGGGAGCTGTTTTTT
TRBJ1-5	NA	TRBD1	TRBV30	CAWSGQGGQPQHF	TGTGCCTGGAGTGGACAGGGCGGGCAGCCCCAGCATTTT
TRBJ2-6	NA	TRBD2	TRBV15	CATEDGGASGANVLTF	TGTGCCACTGAGGACGGGGGGGCATCCGGGGCCAACGTCCTGACTTTC
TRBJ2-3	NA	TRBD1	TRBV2	CATTARSDRGSNTQYF	TGTGCAACCACCGCCCGTAGCGACAGGGGCAGCAATACGCAGTATTTT
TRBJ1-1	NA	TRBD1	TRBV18	CASSPARQGAGGTEAFF	TGTGCCAGCTCCCCCGCTCGGCAGGGGGCCGGAGGCACTGAAGCTTTCTTT
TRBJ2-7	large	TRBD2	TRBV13	CASRWRGADREQYF	TGTGCCAGCAGATGGCGGGGGGCCGATCGGGAGCAGTACTTC
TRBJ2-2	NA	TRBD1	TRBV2	CASNGQGRTGELFF	TGTGCCAGCAATGGACAGGGGCGCACCGGGGAGCTGTTTTTT
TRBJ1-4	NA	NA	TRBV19	CASNDPHSGTLGEKLFF	TGTGCCAGTAACGATCCCCACTCCGGGACACTCGGGGAAAAACTGTTTTTT
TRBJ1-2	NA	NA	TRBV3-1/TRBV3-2	CASSPLREFYGYTF	TGTGCCAGCAGCCCTCTCCGGGAGTTCTATGGCTACACCTTC
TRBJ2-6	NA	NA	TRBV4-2	CASSQEQGSGANVLTF	TGTGCCAGCAGCCAAGAACAGGGCTCTGGGGCCAACGTCCTGACTTTC
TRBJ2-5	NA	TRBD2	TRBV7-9	CASSLGLATKRPQYF	TGTGCCAGCAGCTTAGGACTAGCGACCAAGAGACCCCAGTACTTC
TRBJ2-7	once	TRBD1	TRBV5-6	CASSLGVRGPYEQYF	TGTGCCAGCAGCTTGGGGGTCAGGGGGCCATACGAGCAGTACTTC
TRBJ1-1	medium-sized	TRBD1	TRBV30	CAWRTGGTEAFF	TGTGCCTGGCGGACAGGGGGCACTGAAGCTTTCTTT
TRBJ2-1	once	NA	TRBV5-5	CASSFNAGRSYNEQFF	TGTGCCAGCAGCTTCAATGCGGGCCGTTCTTACAATGAGCAGTTCTTC
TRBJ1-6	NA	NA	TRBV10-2	CASNSRINSPLHF	TGCGCCAGTAACAGCCGGATTAATTCACCCCTCCACTTT
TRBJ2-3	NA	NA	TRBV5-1	CASTTRGALSTDTQYF	TGCGCCAGCACCACCCGGGGGGCCTTAAGCACAGATACGCAGTATTTT
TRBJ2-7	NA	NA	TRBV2	CASAETSWEQYF	TGTGCCAGCGCCGAGACTAGTTGGGAGCAGTACTTC
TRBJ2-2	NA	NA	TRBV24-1	CATSAPDQGTGELFF	TGTGCCACCAGTGCCCCTGACCAGGGCACCGGGGAGCTGTTTTTT
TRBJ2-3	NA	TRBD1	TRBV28	CATNLRGWADTQYF	TGTGCCACTAATCTCAGGGGGTGGGCAGATACGCAGTATTTT